These 27 T cell receptor beta chains originate from one sample sequenced in a study of cytomegalovirus exposure and HLA in healthy donors. Use of 60 Vbeta and 13 Jbeta primers characterized the PCR. TCRdb's copy holds only in-frame clones and misses some; the assay was immunoSEQ multiplex PCR. The sample contains about 120,000 clones, 81% of which appear only once. Sequencing was performed on PBMCs. The receptors were sampled from a middle-aged woman in good health and CMV-seronegative.

Turning to this clone: At one of its ends the junction is not consistent with the germline gene, which may arise from a read error. The chain uses TRBV7-9 and TRBJ1-2; D gene unclear. CDR1 and CDR2 (germline): SEHNR, FQNEAQ (reference sequence). The CDR3 has 13 residues. In DNA form, the CDR3 reads TGTTCCAGCAGCACGACGGGAGGTTTTAGCTACACCTTC. It specifies CSSSTTGGFSYTF.

The chain employs TRBV11-2 and TRBJ2-7; tentative D call: TRBD1 (6 bases). The CDR3 consists of 15 residues. Trimming took off 7 bases at V and 2 bases at J, with 18 bases between the two ends. Germline assignment: CDR1 SGHAT and CDR2 FQNNGV. As DNA, the CDR3 is TGTGCCAGCACCTTCATGGGGACAAACACCTACGAGCAGTACTTC. It yields the protein CASTFMGTNTYEQYF. The entire variable domain, with the rest obtained from reference TRBV11-2 and TRBJ2-7, is as follows: EAGVAQSPRYKIIEKRQSVAFWCNPISGHATLYWYQQILGQGPKLLIQFQNNGVVDDSQLPKDRFSAERLKGVDSTLKIQPAKLEDSAVYLCASTFMGTNTYEQYFGPGTRLTVT.

The chain couples TRBV15 to TRBJ2-5, with D tentatively TRBD1 (8 bases). The end of the DNA is better explained by TRBJ2-7, so the J call may be wrong. This CDR3 has 15 amino acids. The germline V gene has CDR1 LNHNV and CDR2 YYDKDF (reference sequence). The CDR3 nucleotides are TGTGCCACCAGCCGGACAGGGAGGGCCGGGGGCGAGCAGTACTTC. Amino acids: CATSRTGRAGGEQYF.

This clone was seen just once. The chain is built from TRBV11-2 and TRBJ1-3; D might be TRBD1 (6 bases). The V gene's germline CDR1 is SGHAT and CDR2 FQNNGV. The length of the CDR3 is 16 residues. Trimming shortened V by 5 bases and J by 0 bases, and 14 bases separated the two germline ends. The CDR3 DNA follows: TGTGCCAGCAGCCCCCGGACAGCATACTCTGGAAACACCATATATTTT. It codes for CASSPRTAYSGNTIYF.

V gene TRBV19 combines with J gene TRBJ1-6; 10 nucleotides match TRBD1. Germline trimming cut 5 bases from V and 3 bases from J; bases unmatched to any gene: 1. There are 15 residues in the CDR3. The germline V gene has CDR1 LNHDA and CDR2 SQIVND (reference sequence). This CDR3 reads CASSGDRGYNSPLHF. The CDR3, as DNA: TGTGCCAGTAGTGGGGACAGGGGCTATAATTCACCCCTCCACTTT.

J is TRBJ2-4 and V is TRBV6-1; 8 positions match TRBD2. The V gene end was trimmed by 6 bases and the J gene end by 5 bases; junction bases not matched to a gene: 9. The CDR3 runs 15 residues. The V gene's germline CDR1 is MNHNS and CDR2 SASEGT. Written as DNA, the CDR3 is TGTGCCAGCAGACCGACGTTAGCGGGGCAAAACATTCAGTACTTC. This encodes CASRPTLAGQNIQYF.

The chain couples TRBV28 to TRBJ2-3; 8 nucleotides align to TRBD1. CDR3 length equals 14 residues. From germline, CDR1 is MDHEN and CDR2 SYDVKM. V lost 10 bases to trimming and J lost 2 bases; unmatched junction nucleotides: 8. The CDR3 reads CAITGTGPTDTQYF. For the CDR3, the DNA is TGTGCCATTACCGGGACAGGACCCACAGATACGCAGTATTTT.

Points on this clone: Relative to the germline gene, one junction end is altered; a read error may explain this. The chain recombines TRBV7-9 with TRBJ1-1, with 9 bases identical to TRBD1. The CDR3 is 14 amino acids. CDR1 is SEHNR and CDR2 is FQNEAQ in the germline V gene (reference sequence). CDR3 in amino acids: CSSSKQGADTEAFF. In nucleotides, the CDR3 is TGTTCCAGCAGCAAACAGGGGGCAGACACTGAAGCTTTCTTT.

Here the CDR3 reads CAWAPRSQAGGYTF. The CDR3 region has the DNA TGTGCCTGGGCCCCCAGGTCCCAAGCGGGTGGCTACACCTTC. The V and J genes are TRBV30 and TRBJ1-2; D gene ambiguous. Germline V gene sequence: CDR1 GTSNPN, CDR2 SVGIG (reference sequence). This CDR3 spans 14 amino acids. V was clipped by 5 bases and J by 7 bases, with 20 bases between them. Combining the CDR3 with reference TRBV30 and TRBJ1-2 gives the whole variable domain SQTIHQWPATLVQPVGSPLSLECTVEGTSNPNLYWYRQAAGRGLQLLFYSVGIGQISSEVPQNLSASRPQDRQFILSSKKLLLSDSGFYLCAWAPRSQAGGYTFGSGTRLTVV.

V gene TRBV6-5 combines with J gene TRBJ1-1; a possible D gene is TRBD1 (5 bases). The CDR3 totals 15 residues. V lost 6 bases and J 2 bases, leaving 16 bases between the germline ends. Germline CDR1 and CDR2: MNHEY and SVGAGI. The CDR3 coding sequence is TGTGCCAGCAGGAACCCCAGGGCCCAAAACACTGAAGCTTTCTTT. This encodes CASRNPRAQNTEAFF.

The rearrangement joins TRBV11-2 to TRBJ2-7; 10 positions agree with TRBD1. V trimming: 3 bases; J trimming: 4 bases; junction bases outside the gene matches: 12. The CDR3 contains 17 residues. Looked up from germline, CDR1 is SGHAT and CDR2 is FQNNGV. CDR3 amino acids: CASSLDRGSGPGYEQYF. Written as DNA, the CDR3 is TGTGCCAGCAGCTTGGACAGGGGGTCGGGCCCGGGATACGAGCAGTACTTC.

The DNA for the CDR3 is TGTGCCAGCAGTGAAGAGGCCCGGGGGTACGAGCAGTACTTC. Amino acids: CASSEEARGYEQYF. The gene calls are TRBV6-5 and TRBJ2-7; D is perhaps TRBD2 (6 bases). The ends were cut back, 5 bases at V and 4 bases at J, with 15 bases in the middle. The CDR3 extends over 14 amino acids. The germline gives CDR1 MNHEY, CDR2 SVGAGI.

This clone appeared once. The gene calls are TRBV19 and TRBJ1-5, with TRBD1 identical over 7 bases. Per the germline V gene, CDR1 is LNHDA and CDR2 is SQIVND (reference sequence). Trimming at V came to 1 base and at J to 6 bases, leaving 9 bases not matched to a gene. The length of the CDR3 is 16 residues. CDR3 region: CASSIVGAGGLQPQHF. CDR3 in DNA: TGTGCCAGTAGTATAGTCGGGGCAGGGGGACTTCAGCCCCAGCATTTT.

The genes are TRBV27 and TRBJ1-2, with D unresolved. V was trimmed by 2 bases and J by 7 bases, leaving 8 bases between them. This CDR3 has 12 residues. CDR1 and CDR2 (germline): MNHEY, SMNVEV (reference sequence). CDR3 nucleotides: TGTGCCAGCAGTTTAGAGGGAATTGGCTACACCTTC. Amino acid sequence: CASSLEGIGYTF.

CDR3 nucleotide sequence: TGTGCCAGCTCGTTACAGTTTCAAGAGACCCAGTACTTC. Protein: CASSLQFQETQYF. The chain links TRBV18 to TRBJ2-5; D gene ambiguous. This CDR3 region has 13 residues. With 6 bases removed from V and 2 bases from J, the gap between germline ends came to 10 bases. CDR1 and CDR2 (germline): KGHSH, LQKENI. Using reference TRBV18 and TRBJ2-5 for the parts outside the CDR3, the full variable domain is NAGVMQNPRHLVRRRGQEARLRCSPMKGHSHVYWYRQLPEEGLKFMVYLQKENIIDESGMPKERFSAEFPKEGPSILRIQQVVRGDSAAYFCASSLQFQETQYFGPGTRLLVL.

This chain joins TRBV2 and TRBJ2-2; TRBD2 matches 10 bases. The CDR3 covers 15 residues. The germline V gene has CDR1 SNHLY and CDR2 FYNNEI. The V and J ends lost 7 bases and 5 bases, in that order; junction bases with no gene match: 7. CDR3 sequence: CASTPVLAGTGELFF. For the CDR3, the DNA is TGTGCCAGCACCCCGGTACTAGCGGGAACCGGGGAGCTGTTTTTT.

This clone has a single count. The genes are TRBV9 and TRBJ2-2; TRBD1 matches 8 bases. J gave up 5 bases and V 3 bases, and 9 bases lay outside the gene matches. Germline CDR1 reads SGDLS; CDR2 reads YYNGEE. This CDR3 contains 16 residues. The chain's CDR3 is CASSAPGQGWTGELFF. The CDR3 bases are TGTGCCAGCAGCGCCCCAGGACAGGGTTGGACCGGGGAGCTGTTTTTT. The full variable domain, in which reference TRBV9 and TRBJ2-2 provide the parts outside the CDR3, is DSGVTQTPKHLITATGQRVTLRCSPRSGDLSVYWYQQSLDQGLQFLIQYYNGEERAKGNILERFSAQQFPDLHSELNLSSLELGDSALYFCASSAPGQGWTGELFFGEGSRLTVL.

The CDR3 spells CASPDYSGETQYF. The CDR3 DNA reads as TGTGCCAGTCCGGACTACTCCGGGGAGACCCAGTACTTC. The chain links TRBV2 to TRBJ2-5, with D perhaps TRBD2 (6 bases). Trimming removed 9 bases from V and 5 bases from J, with 16 bases in between. Germline V gene lookup returns CDR1 SNHLY and CDR2 FYNNEI. The CDR3 runs to 13 residues.

The count of this clone is one. The rearrangement uses TRBV4-1 and TRBJ2-5, with D possibly matching TRBD1 (5 bases). This CDR3 is built from 14 residues. Germline V gene data show CDR1 as MGHRA and CDR2 as YSYEKL. V was shortened by 2 bases and J by 5 bases, with 12 bases between the two germline ends. This chain's CDR3 is CASSQPGYGETQYF. The DNA of the CDR3 is TGCGCCAGCAGCCAACCAGGGTACGGGGAGACCCAGTACTTC.

The chain uses TRBV19 and TRBJ2-7; the D gene is possibly TRBD2 (5 bases). V gave up 4 bases and J gave up 6 bases, with 16 bases separating them. Germline V gene lookup returns CDR1 LNHDA and CDR2 SQIVND (reference sequence). The CDR3 consists of 14 residues. The CDR3 spells CASSTPGRPGEQYF. The CDR3 nucleotides read TGTGCCAGTAGTACACCGGGAAGGCCGGGCGAGCAGTACTTC.

V usage is TRBV15 and J usage is TRBJ1-4, with 7 bases matching TRBD1. The CDR3 contains 14 residues. The germline V gene encodes CDR1 LNHNV and CDR2 YYDKDF (reference sequence). The junction had 5 bases not matched to a gene; V was cut back by 3 bases and J by 7 bases. The CDR3 DNA reads as TGTGCCACCAGCAGCCCAGGGGGTCCTGAAAAACTGTTTTTT. It specifies CATSSPGGPEKLFF.

The chain links TRBV5-1 to TRBJ2-7; D remains ambiguous. The CDR3 is 15 amino acids. V was pared by 4 bases and J by 0 bases, with 14 bases between. Looked up from germline, CDR1 is SGHRS and CDR2 is YFSETQ. The CDR3 DNA reads TGCGCCAGCAGCCTTCAGACATCGAGCTCCTACGAGCAGTACTTC. Encoded protein: CASSLQTSSSYEQYF.

This chain joins TRBV5-1 and TRBJ2-2, with a possible D match to TRBD2 (6 bases). CDR3 length equals 15 residues. Trimming pared 0 bases from V and 5 bases from J, leaving 11 bases between. CDR1 SGHRS and CDR2 YFSETQ come from the germline V gene. The CDR3 is CASSLVPAGTGELFF. For the CDR3, the DNA is TGCGCCAGCAGCTTGGTTCCCGCGGGGACCGGGGAGCTGTTTTTT.

V is TRBV30 and J is TRBJ1-2, with TRBD1 matching over 7 bases. Losses at the gene ends were 4 bases for V and 2 bases for J; bases not matched to a gene: 7. CDR3 length: 14 amino acids. The germline gives CDR1 GTSNPN, CDR2 SVGIG (reference sequence). Written as DNA, the CDR3 is TGTGCCTGGAAGTTAGGGGGCGACAACTATGGCTACACCTTC. Its protein is CAWKLGGDNYGYTF.

The chain combines TRBV6-6 with TRBJ2-7; 8 nucleotides line up with TRBD2. This CDR3 is built from 15 residues. Trimming removed 2 bases from V and 4 bases from J; junction bases left unmatched: 7. Per germline, CDR1 MNHNY and CDR2 SVGAGI (reference sequence). The CDR3 bases are TGTGCCAGCAGTTACGGGGACCGGGGGGGGTACGAGCAGTACTTC. Translating gives CASSYGDRGGYEQYF.

The chain employs TRBV7-8 and TRBJ2-7, with D possibly matching TRBD2 (6 bases). Per germline, CDR1 SGHVS and CDR2 FQNEAQ. The CDR3 covers 15 residues. With 4 bases removed from V and 2 bases from J, the gap between germline ends came to 15 bases. The CDR3 loop reads CASSSPGLSAYEQYF. The CDR3 bases are TGTGCCAGCAGCTCTCCGGGACTTTCGGCCTACGAGCAGTACTTC. Together with reference TRBV7-8 and TRBJ2-7, the CDR3 gives the full variable domain: GAGVSQSPRYKVAKRGQDVALRCDPISGHVSLFWYQQALGQGPEFLTYFQNEAQLDKSGLPSDRFFAERPEGSVSTLKIQRTQQEDSAVYLCASSSPGLSAYEQYFGPGTRLTVT.

The CDR3 loop is CASSDSTGGNTEAFF. The CDR3 DNA reads TGTGCCAGCAGTGACTCGACCGGGGGGAACACTGAAGCTTTCTTT. The rearrangement uses TRBV6-4 and TRBJ1-1; D possibly corresponds to TRBD1 (5 bases). V lost 0 bases and J 1 base, leaving 9 bases between the germline ends. The CDR3 consists of 15 residues. Germline loops: CDR1 MRHNA, CDR2 SNTAGT.